These 15 T cell receptor beta chains were sequenced from one sample in a study of T cells in Graves' hyperthyroidism and ophthalmopathy. Using RNA transcripts as the source, TCR beta CDR3 regions were amplified. The HTBI set primed first-round TCR CDR3 RT-PCR. TCRdb analysed the multiplex PCR reads with MiXCR anew, one entry per CDR3 protein. The profile shows more than 550,000 distinct CDR3 sequences, around 19% of them singletons. Material for sequencing was blood. The receptors stem from a woman in her 50s with Graves' hyperthyroidism that later progressed to Graves' ophthalmopathy.

This clonotype was counted only a few times. The chain has TRBV6-1 and TRBJ1-2; perhaps TRBD1 as D (6 bases). The V gene's germline CDR1 is MNHNS and CDR2 SASEGT. V lost 1 base and J lost 3, with 12 bases in between. The CDR3 spans 15 residues. CDR3 sequence: CASSEDPGADYGYTF. The CDR3 DNA reads as TGTGCCAGCAGTGAAGATCCGGGGGCGGACTATGGCTACACCTTC.

The rearrangement joins TRBV7-9 to TRBJ2-1, with 7 bases that match TRBD2. The CDR3 is made up of 16 amino acids. Germline assignment: CDR1 SEHNR and CDR2 FQNEAQ (reference sequence). Unmatched junction bases numbered 10, after V lost 2 bases and J lost 6 bases. The CDR3 reads CASSLSGGSRVNEQFF. For the CDR3, the DNA is TGTGCCAGCAGCTTATCCGGCGGGAGTCGGGTCAATGAGCAGTTCTTC.

The V gene is TRBV27, the J gene TRBJ2-7, with no clear D. V lost 5 bases and J 3 bases, leaving 8 bases between the germline ends. CDR3 size: 12 residues. In germline, CDR1 is MNHEY, CDR2 SMNVEV (reference sequence). The CDR3 sequence: CASSADFYEQYF. DNA of the CDR3: TGTGCCAGCAGTGCCGATTTCTACGAGCAGTACTTC.

Many counts were recorded for this clonotype. This chain connects TRBV12-5 to TRBJ1-5; TRBD1 matches at 7 bases. Germline values: CDR1 LGHNT, CDR2 FRNRAP. This CDR3 is 14 amino acids long. The trim removed 7 bases at V and 7 bases at J, leaving 10 bases unmatched. CDR3 nucleotides: TGTGCTAGTGATTCACAAGACAGGGAACAGCCCCAGCATTTT. Its translation is CASDSQDREQPQHF.

This clonotype was detected ten times or more. V gene TRBV30 combines with J gene TRBJ1-4; D remains unclear. The CDR3 has 14 amino acids. Trimming left V 0 bases short and J 4 bases short, with 9 bases between. CDR1 GTSNPN and CDR2 SVGIG come from the germline V gene (reference sequence). This CDR3 is CAWSVGRINEKLFF. CDR3 in DNA: TGTGCCTGGAGTGTTGGGCGGATTAATGAAAAACTGTTTTTT.

In this sample, this clonotype turned up a few times. The rearrangement uses TRBV5-5 and TRBJ1-1; tentative D call: TRBD1 (5 bases). Germline V gives CDR1 SGHKS, CDR2 YYEKEE (reference sequence). Trimming left V 4 bases short and J 6 bases short, with 13 bases between. CDR3 length: 13 amino acids. The CDR3 sequence: CASSTTWGSEAFF. The DNA for the CDR3 is TGTGCCAGCAGCACCACGTGGGGGTCTGAAGCTTTCTTT.

There are many counts of this clonotype. The V call is TRBV7-2, the J call TRBJ1-1; D unclear. The ends were cut back, 1 base at V and 3 bases at J, with 12 bases in the middle. The CDR3 is made up of 15 amino acids. From germline, CDR1 is SGHTA and CDR2 FQGNSA. The CDR3 reads CASSLGGDWDTEAFF. CDR3 nucleotides: TGTGCCAGCAGCTTAGGTGGGGATTGGGACACTGAAGCTTTCTTT.

This clonotype was seen many times. The CDR3 protein is CASSQDAGTNEKLFF. CDR3 sequence (DNA): TGTGCCAGCAGCCAAGATGCAGGAACTAATGAAAAACTGTTTTTT. The chain uses TRBV3-1 and TRBJ1-4; D ambiguous. V was pared by 0 bases and J by 1 base, with 6 bases between. CDR1 is LGHDT, CDR2 YNNKEL, per germline (reference sequence). This CDR3 spans 15 amino acids.

For this clonotype: With a much larger clone just one base away, this may be a read error. The chain combines TRBV5-1 with TRBJ2-3; maybe TRBD1 (5 bases). The CDR3 covers 14 residues. From germline, CDR1 is SGHRS and CDR2 YFSETQ. In DNA form, the CDR3 reads TGCGCCAGCAGCCCCGACAGCAGCACAGATACGCGGTATTTT. Residues: CASSPDSSTDTRYF. Complete variable domain (other parts from reference TRBV5-1 and TRBJ2-3): KAGVTQTPRYLIKTRGQQVTLSCSPISGHRSVSWYQQTPGQGLQFLFEYFSETQRNKGNFPGRFSGRQFSNSRSEMNVSTLELGDSALYLCASSPDSSTDTRYFGPGTRLTVL.

This clonotype was picked up many times. The V call is TRBV11-2, the J call TRBJ2-2; the match to TRBD2 covers 12 bases. With 6 bases clipped from V and 1 base from J, the junction kept 3 bases outside the gene matches. The CDR3 contains 16 residues. Germline V gene data show CDR1 as SGHAT and CDR2 as FQNNGV. The CDR3 is CASRKLAGGNTGELFF. Here the CDR3 DNA reads TGTGCCAGCAGAAAACTAGCGGGGGGGAACACCGGGGAGCTGTTTTTT.

The V and J genes are TRBV5-6 and TRBJ1-1; possibly TRBD1 for D (6 bases). There are 15 residues in the CDR3. Germline values: CDR1 SGHDT, CDR2 YYEEEE. V was shortened by 4 bases and J by 4 bases, with 17 bases between the two germline ends. CDR3 in DNA: TGTGCCAGCAGCCCCCCAACAGGGCTGGTCACTGAAGCTTTCTTT. Protein sequence: CASSPPTGLVTEAFF.

The CDR3: CASSFSGGAYNEQFF. The CDR3 DNA reads as TGTGCCAGCAGTTTTAGCGGGGGGGCCTACAATGAGCAGTTCTTC. This sequence joins TRBV6-2 or TRBV6-3 and TRBJ2-1; 11 bases align to TRBD2. V shed 4 bases, J shed 2 bases, and the junction held 1 base outside the gene matches. Germline V gene lookup returns CDR1 MNHEY and CDR2 SVGEGT. The CDR3 totals 15 residues.

This clonotype was found many times. The chain has TRBV20-1 and TRBJ2-1, with 7 nucleotides matching TRBD1. From germline, CDR1 is DFQATT and CDR2 SNEGSKA (reference sequence). The CDR3 runs 19 residues. J lost 4 bases, V lost 3 bases, and 21 bases had no gene match. CDR3 nucleotide sequence: TGCAGTGCTAGGGCTATGGGGACAGACCTCTCCGTACCTTACAATGAGCAGTTCTTC. Protein sequence: CSARAMGTDLSVPYNEQFF.

The V gene is TRBV4-2, the J gene TRBJ2-7, with 9 bases fitting TRBD1. Per germline, CDR1 LGHNA and CDR2 YNFKEQ. CDR3 length: 17 residues. J gave up 2 bases and V 0 bases, and 8 bases lay outside the gene matches. The DNA of the CDR3 is TGTGCCAGCAGCCAAGAAATGGGACAGGGCGCGGCCTACGAGCAGTACTTC. Protein product: CASSQEMGQGAAYEQYF.

This rearrangement joins TRBV3-1 to TRBJ2-7, with D perhaps given as TRBD1 or TRBD2 (5 bases each). The V gene lost 1 base and the J gene lost 2 bases, with 12 bases spanning the gap. Looked up from germline, CDR1 is LGHDT and CDR2 is YNNKEL (reference sequence). The CDR3 is made up of 15 amino acids. The CDR3 nucleotides read TGTGCCAGCAGCCAAGGAAGGGACCCCGCCTACGAGCAGTACTTC. As protein: CASSQGRDPAYEQYF.